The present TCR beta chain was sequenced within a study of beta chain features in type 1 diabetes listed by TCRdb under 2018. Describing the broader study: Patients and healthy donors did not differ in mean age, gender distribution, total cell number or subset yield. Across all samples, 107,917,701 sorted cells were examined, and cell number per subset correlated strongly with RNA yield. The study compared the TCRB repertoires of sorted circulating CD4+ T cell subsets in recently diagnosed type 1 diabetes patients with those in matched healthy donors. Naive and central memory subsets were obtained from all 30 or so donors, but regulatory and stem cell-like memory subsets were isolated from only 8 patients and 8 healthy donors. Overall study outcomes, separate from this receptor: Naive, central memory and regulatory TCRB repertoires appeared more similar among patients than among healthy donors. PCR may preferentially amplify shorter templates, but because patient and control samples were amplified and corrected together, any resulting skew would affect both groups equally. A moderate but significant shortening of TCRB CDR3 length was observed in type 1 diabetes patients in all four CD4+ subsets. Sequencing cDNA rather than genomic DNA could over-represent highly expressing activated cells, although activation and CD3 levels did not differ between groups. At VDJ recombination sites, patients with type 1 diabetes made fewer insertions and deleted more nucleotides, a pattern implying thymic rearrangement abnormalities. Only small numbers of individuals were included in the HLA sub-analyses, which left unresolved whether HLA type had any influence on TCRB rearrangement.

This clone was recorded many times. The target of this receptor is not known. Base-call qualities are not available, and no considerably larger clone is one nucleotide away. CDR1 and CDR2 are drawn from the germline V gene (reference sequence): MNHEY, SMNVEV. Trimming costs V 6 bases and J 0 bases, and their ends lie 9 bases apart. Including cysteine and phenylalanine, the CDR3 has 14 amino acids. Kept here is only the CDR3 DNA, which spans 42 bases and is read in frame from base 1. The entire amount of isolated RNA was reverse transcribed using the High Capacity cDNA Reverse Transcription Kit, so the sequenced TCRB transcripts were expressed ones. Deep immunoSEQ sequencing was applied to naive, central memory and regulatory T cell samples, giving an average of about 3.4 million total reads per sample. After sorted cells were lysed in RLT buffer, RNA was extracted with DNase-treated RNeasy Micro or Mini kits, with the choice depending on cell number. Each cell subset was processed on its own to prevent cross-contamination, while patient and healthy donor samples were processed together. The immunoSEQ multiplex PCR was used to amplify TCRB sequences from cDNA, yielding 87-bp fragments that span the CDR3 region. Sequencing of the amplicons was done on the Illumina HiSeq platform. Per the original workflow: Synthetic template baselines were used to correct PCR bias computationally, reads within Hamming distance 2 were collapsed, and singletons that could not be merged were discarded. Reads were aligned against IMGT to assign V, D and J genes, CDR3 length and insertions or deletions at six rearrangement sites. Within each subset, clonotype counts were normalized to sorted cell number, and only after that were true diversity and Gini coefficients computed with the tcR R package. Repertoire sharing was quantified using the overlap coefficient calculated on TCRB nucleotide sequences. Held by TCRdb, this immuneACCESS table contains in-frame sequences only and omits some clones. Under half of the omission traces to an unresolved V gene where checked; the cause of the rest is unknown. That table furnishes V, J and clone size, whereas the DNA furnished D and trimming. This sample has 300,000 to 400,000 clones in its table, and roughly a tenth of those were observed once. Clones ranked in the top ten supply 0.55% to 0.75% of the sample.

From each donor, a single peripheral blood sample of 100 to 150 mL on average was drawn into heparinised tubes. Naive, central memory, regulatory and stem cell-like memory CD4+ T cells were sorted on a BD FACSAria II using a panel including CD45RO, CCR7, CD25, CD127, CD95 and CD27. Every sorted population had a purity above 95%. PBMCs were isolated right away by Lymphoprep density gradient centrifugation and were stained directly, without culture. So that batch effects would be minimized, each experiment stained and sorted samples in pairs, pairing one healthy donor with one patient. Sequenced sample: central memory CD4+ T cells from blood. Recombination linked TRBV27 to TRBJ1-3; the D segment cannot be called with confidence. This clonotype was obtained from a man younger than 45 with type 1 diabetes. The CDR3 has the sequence CASRGLYSGNTIYF. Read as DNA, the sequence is TGTGCCAGCAGGGGGTTGTACTCTGGAAACACCATATATTTT.